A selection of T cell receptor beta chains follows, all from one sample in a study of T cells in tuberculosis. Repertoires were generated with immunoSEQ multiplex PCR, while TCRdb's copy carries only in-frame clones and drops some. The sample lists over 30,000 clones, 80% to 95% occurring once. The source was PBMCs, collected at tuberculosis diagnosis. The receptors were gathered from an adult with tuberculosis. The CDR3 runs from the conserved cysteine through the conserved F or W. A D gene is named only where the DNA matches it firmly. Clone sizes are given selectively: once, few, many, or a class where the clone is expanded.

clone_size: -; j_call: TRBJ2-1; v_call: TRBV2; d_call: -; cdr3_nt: TGTGCCAGCAGTGAGGGCAGATCATACAATGAGCAGTTCTTC; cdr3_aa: CASSEGRSYNEQFF
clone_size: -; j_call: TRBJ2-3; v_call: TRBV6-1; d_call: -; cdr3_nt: TGTGCCAGCAGTGAAATTTGGGGGGCAGATACGCAGTATTTT; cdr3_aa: CASSEIWGADTQYF
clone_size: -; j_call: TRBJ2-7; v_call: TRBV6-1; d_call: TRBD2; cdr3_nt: TGTGCCAGCAGTGAAGAGTCTAGCGGCTCCTACGAGCAGTACTTC; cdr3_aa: CASSEESSGSYEQYF
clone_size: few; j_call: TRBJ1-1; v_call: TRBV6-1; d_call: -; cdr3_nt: TGTGCCAGCAGTGAACCCAGGACTGAAGCTTTCTTT; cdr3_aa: CASSEPRTEAFF
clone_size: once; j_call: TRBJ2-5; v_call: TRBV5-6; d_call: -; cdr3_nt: TGTGCCAGCAGCTTTGGCGGGCCCCAAGAGACCCAGTACTTC; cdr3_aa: CASSFGGPQETQYF
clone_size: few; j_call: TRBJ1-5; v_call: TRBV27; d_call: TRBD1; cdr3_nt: TGTGCCAGCAGTTTATCTGGGACAGGAGACCAGCCCCAGCATTTT; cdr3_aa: CASSLSGTGDQPQHF
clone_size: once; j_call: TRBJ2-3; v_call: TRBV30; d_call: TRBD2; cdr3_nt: TGTGCCTGGAGTGTACCGGCGGGAGGAAGATCAGATACGCAGTATTTT; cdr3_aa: CAWSVPAGGRSDTQYF
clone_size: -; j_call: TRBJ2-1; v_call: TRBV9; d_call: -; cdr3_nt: TGTGCCAGCTCGGGGGATAGCTCCTACAATGAGCAGTTCTTC; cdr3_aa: CASSGDSSYNEQFF
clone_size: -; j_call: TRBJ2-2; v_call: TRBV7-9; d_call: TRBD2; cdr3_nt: TGTGCCAGCAGCTTGCAGGGAGGGATAGCCGGGGAGCTGTTTTTT; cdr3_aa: CASSLQGGIAGELFF
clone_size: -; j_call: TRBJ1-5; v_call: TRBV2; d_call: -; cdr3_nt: TGTGCCAGCAAGGAGGACGACGGCAATCAGCCCCAGCATTTT; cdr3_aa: CASKEDDGNQPQHF
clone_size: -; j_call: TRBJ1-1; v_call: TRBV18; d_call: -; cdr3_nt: TGTGCCAGCTCACCGCTTGGGACAAGAACGAACACTGAAGCTTTCTTT; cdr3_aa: CASSPLGTRTNTEAFF
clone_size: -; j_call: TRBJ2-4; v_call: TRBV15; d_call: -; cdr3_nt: TGTGCCACAAATAGCCTAGCCAAAAACATTCAGTACTTC; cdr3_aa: CATNSLAKNIQYF
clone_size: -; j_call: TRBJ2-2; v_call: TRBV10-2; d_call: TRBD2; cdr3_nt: TGCGCCAGCAGTCAAAAAGCCGGGAGGGGCGGGGAGCTGTTTTTT; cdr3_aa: CASSQKAGRGGELFF
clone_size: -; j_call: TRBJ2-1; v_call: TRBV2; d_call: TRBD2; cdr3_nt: TGTGCCAGCAGTGGGGAGGGGTCAGCCTACAATGAGCAGTTCTTC; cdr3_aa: CASSGEGSAYNEQFF
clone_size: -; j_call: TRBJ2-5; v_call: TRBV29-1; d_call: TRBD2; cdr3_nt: TGCAGCGTCTGGGGGGGGTTAGCGGGAGCGGGTGAGACCCAGTACTTC; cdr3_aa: CSVWGGLAGAGETQYF
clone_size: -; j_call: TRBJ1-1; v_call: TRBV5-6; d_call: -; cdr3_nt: TGTGCCAGCAGCTTGGGTGCGGCGGCGAACACTGAAGCTTTCTTT; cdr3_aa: CASSLGAAANTEAFF
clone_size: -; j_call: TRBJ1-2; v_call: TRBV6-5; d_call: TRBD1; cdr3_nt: TGTGCCAGCAGTTACGTGTTTGGGACAGAAAATGGCTACACCTTC; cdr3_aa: CASSYVFGTENGYTF
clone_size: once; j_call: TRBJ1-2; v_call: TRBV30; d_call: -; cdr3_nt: TGTGCCTGGAATCTCGGGGGGCACTATGGCTACACCTTC; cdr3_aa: CAWNLGGHYGYTF
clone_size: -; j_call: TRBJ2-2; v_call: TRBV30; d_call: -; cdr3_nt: TGTCCGAGAAAGGGTTTCTCCGGGGACACCGGGGAGCTGTTTTTT; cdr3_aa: CPRKGFSGDTGELFF
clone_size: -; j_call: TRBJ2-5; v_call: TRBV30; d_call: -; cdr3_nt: TGTGCCTGGAGGGCCCCGCTTGGAGCGGTGTACCAAGAGACCCAGTACTTC; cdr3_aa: CAWRAPLGAVYQETQYF
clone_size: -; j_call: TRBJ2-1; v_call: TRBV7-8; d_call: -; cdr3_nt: TGTGCCAGCAGTCGTTCCATGGCGGTAAACAATGAGCAGTTCTTC; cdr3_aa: CASSRSMAVNNEQFF
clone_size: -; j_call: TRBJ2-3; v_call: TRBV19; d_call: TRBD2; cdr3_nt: TGTGCCAGTAGTACCCTGAAAGTAGCGGGAGTAACAGATACGCAGTATTTT; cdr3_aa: CASSTLKVAGVTDTQYF
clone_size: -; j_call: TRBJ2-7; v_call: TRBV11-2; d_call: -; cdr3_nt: TGTGCCAGCAGCCCCCTAGGCGAGCAGTACTTC; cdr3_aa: CASSPLGEQYF
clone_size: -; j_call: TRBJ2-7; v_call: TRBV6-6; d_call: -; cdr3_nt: TGTGCCAGCACCACCGGCAGGGGCGGCTACGAGCAGTACTTC; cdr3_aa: CASTTGRGGYEQYF
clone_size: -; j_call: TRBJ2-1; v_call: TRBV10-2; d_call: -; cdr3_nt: TGCGCCAGCAGTGAGTCGCGCCAGTCTCGGGATGAGCAGTTCTTC; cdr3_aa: CASSESRQSRDEQFF
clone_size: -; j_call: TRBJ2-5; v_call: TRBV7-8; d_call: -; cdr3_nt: TGTGCCAGCAGCTTATTCGGACAGAACCAAGAGACCCAGTACTTC; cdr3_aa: CASSLFGQNQETQYF
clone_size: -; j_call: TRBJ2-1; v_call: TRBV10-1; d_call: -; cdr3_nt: TGCGCCAGCAGTGAGTCGACTACTGGTTACTACAATGAGCAGTTCTTC; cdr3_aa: CASSESTTGYYNEQFF
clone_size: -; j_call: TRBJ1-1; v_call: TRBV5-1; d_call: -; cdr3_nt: TGCGCCAGCAGCCCTGACGAGGGATCGAGCACTGAAGCTTTCTTT; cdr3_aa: CASSPDEGSSTEAFF
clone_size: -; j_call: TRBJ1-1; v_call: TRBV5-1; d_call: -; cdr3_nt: TGCGCCAGCAGCTTGGCCGAGGTGGACACTGAAGCTTTCTTT; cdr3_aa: CASSLAEVDTEAFF
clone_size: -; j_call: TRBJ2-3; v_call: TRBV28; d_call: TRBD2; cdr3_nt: TGTGCCAGCAGTTTGGGGGGGAGGGGAGGTCTAGCTAGCACAGATACGCAGTATTTT; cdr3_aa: CASSLGGRGGLASTDTQYF
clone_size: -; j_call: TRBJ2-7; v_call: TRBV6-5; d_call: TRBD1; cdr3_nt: TGTGCCAGCAGAAGGACAGGGCAGGCGTGGGAGCAGTACTTC; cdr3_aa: CASRRTGQAWEQYF
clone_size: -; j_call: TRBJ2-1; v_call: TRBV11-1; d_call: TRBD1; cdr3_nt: TGTGCCAGCAGCGCGACAGGGGGCGCCTACAATGAGCAGTTCTTC; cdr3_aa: CASSATGGAYNEQFF
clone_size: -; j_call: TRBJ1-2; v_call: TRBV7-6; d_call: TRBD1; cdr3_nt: TGTGCCAGCAGCGGAGGGACAGAATATGGCTACACCTTC; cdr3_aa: CASSGGTEYGYTF
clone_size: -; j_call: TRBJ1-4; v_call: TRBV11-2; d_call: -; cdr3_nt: TGTGCCAGCAGCTTAGCTGCACAGGGCCCCCCGGCCTTT; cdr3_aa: CASSLAAQGPPAF
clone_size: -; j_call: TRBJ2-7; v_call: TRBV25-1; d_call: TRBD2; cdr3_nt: TGTGCCAGCAGTGATTCTAGCGGGAGTCCCTACGAGCAGTACTTC; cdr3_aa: CASSDSSGSPYEQYF
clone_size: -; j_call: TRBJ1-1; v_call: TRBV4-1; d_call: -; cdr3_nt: TGCGCCAGCAGCCAAGATTATCAGGGGCTCTGGACTGAAGCTTTCTTT; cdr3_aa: CASSQDYQGLWTEAFF
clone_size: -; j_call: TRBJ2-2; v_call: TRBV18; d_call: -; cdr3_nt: TGTGCCAGCTCACCACCGAGTACCACCGGGGAGCTGTTTTTT; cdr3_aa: CASSPPSTTGELFF
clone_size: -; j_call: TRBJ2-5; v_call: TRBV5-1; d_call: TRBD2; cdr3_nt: TGCGCCAGCAGCTCCGGACTAGCGGGAGGGCAAGAGACCCAGTACTTC; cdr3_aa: CASSSGLAGGQETQYF
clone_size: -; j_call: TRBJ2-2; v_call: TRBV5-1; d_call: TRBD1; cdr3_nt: TGCGCCAGCAGCCCCGAGGGGGCTACCGGGGAGCTGTTTTTT; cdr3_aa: CASSPEGATGELFF
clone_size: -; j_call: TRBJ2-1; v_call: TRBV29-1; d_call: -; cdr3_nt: TGCAGCCCTGGTGGGGACTTCCTCTACAATGAGCAGTTCTTC; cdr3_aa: CSPGGDFLYNEQFF
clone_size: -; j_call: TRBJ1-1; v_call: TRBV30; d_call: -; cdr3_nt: TGTGCCGGAGGGCCGGGGGGTGAGGACACTGAAGCTTTCTTT; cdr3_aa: CAGGPGGEDTEAFF